Reported below is one T cell receptor (beta chain). The data were taken from a study of blood T cell repertoires in COVID-19. Germline CDR1 reads LGHNT; CDR2 reads FRNRAP. This CDR3 is built from 18 residues. J was trimmed by 0 bases and V by 5 bases; bases with no gene match: 14. Sequenced by immunoSEQ multiplex PCR; TCRdb stores in-frame clones only, minus some. The sample shows over 95,000 clones, 85% to 90% of them seen only once. The chain has TRBV12-5 and TRBJ2-7; 9 nucleotides match TRBD1. The receptor was derived from a woman between 50 and 59 years old with acute or convalescent COVID-19. Input material: peripheral blood. The CDR3 reads CASGPRGQGTLYSYEQYF. In DNA form, the CDR3 reads TGTGCTAGTGGTCCCAGGGGACAGGGCACCCTTTACTCCTACGAGCAGTACTTC.